Presented here are 23 T cell receptor beta chains from one specimen sequenced in a study of blood T cells in healthy people across ages. A J-beta primer mix and a sample-barcoded 5' primer were used in a second PCR of about 7 to 12 cycles. TCRdb re-called the 5' RACE reads with MiXCR, one entry per CDR3 protein. Of some 1.6 million distinct CDR3 sequences in the sample, 30% to 35% were seen once. The sequenced material came from blood. The source of these receptors is a woman in her 30s in good health.

This clonotype has ten or more counts. The chain couples TRBV4-2 to TRBJ2-1; tentative D call: TRBD2 (5 bases). This CDR3 has 12 amino acids. The germline V gene has CDR1 LGHNA and CDR2 YNFKEQ. V lost 2 bases and J 7 bases, leaving 6 bases between the germline ends. CDR3 coding DNA: TGTGCCAGCAGCCAACTAGCAAATGAGCAGTTCTTC. Protein product: CASSQLANEQFF.

The chain combines TRBV7-8 with TRBJ2-5; D is possibly TRBD2 (5 bases). Trimming stripped 7 bases from V and 5 bases from J, with 14 bases between. Germline values: CDR1 SGHVS, CDR2 FQNEAQ. The CDR3 is made up of 13 amino acids. As DNA, the CDR3 is TGTGCCAGCACCCCGGGGTTTTGGGAGACCCAGTACTTC. Translation gives CASTPGFWETQYF. The full variable domain, with the rest looked up from reference TRBV7-8 and TRBJ2-5, is GAGVSQSPRYKVAKRGQDVALRCDPISGHVSLFWYQQALGQGPEFLTYFQNEAQLDKSGLPSDRFFAERPEGSVSTLKIQRTQQEDSAVYLCASTPGFWETQYFGPGTRLLVL.

This rearrangement joins TRBV20-1 to TRBJ2-1; 14 nucleotides line up with TRBD2. The CDR3 extends over 19 amino acids. Looked up from germline, CDR1 is DFQATT and CDR2 is SNEGSKA (reference sequence). Trimming cost V 3 bases and J 0 bases; bases outside gene matches: 10. The DNA for the CDR3 is TGCAGTGCTAGTTTCCGTGGACTAGCGGGGGGCCGCTCCTACAATGAGCAGTTCTTC. This encodes CSASFRGLAGGRSYNEQFF.

This clonotype has more than one count but fewer than ten. V is TRBV3-1 and J is TRBJ2-2, with unresolved D. The CDR3 runs 11 residues. V dropped 10 bases and J dropped 4 bases, with 7 bases sitting between them. The germline gives CDR1 LGHDT, CDR2 YNNKEL (reference sequence). The CDR3 sequence: CATTATGELFF. In nucleotides, the CDR3 is TGTGCCACTACGGCCACCGGGGAGCTGTTTTTT.

This clonotype was seen repeatedly, ten times or more. This chain joins TRBV27 and TRBJ2-7, with D hard to call. This CDR3 spans 13 amino acids. Trimming took 6 bases from V and 6 from J, leaving 15 bases between them. Germline loops: CDR1 MNHEY, CDR2 SMNVEV (reference sequence). In DNA form, the CDR3 reads TGTGCCAGCAGGATAAACTCGATTGGCGAGCAGTACTTC. This codes for CASRINSIGEQYF.

This rearrangement joins TRBV20-1 to TRBJ2-3; D gene unclear. Germline V gene data show CDR1 as DFQATT and CDR2 as SNEGSKA (reference sequence). Between the trimmed V and J ends, which lost 3 bases and 2 bases, there was a span of 9 bases. This CDR3 is 13 amino acids long. The CDR3 sequence is CSASESNTDTQYF. The DNA for the CDR3 is TGCAGTGCTAGCGAATCCAACACAGATACGCAGTATTTT.

This clonotype has at least ten counts. The chain joins TRBV7-2 to TRBJ2-5; either TRBD1 or TRBD2 may supply D (5 bases each). CDR1 and CDR2 (germline): SGHTA, FQGNSA. Trimming removed 5 bases at V and 11 bases at J, with 21 bases between. The CDR3 consists of 14 residues. The CDR3 loop is CASSPGTAYVEQYF. The DNA for the CDR3 is TGTGCCAGCAGCCCTGGGACCGCCTACGTTGAGCAGTACTTC.

This clonotype was picked up a small number of times. The rearrangement uses TRBV11-2 and TRBJ2-4; a weak D match, TRBD2 (6 bases). The DNA matches TRBJ2-7 better at its end, which makes the J call doubtful. Germline-derived CDR1 and CDR2 are SGHAT and FQNNGV. The CDR3 runs to 16 residues. CDR3 sequence (DNA): TGTGCCAGCAGCTTAAGGTCGGCGTTGACGGGGGACGAGCAGTACTTC. Its protein product is CASSLRSALTGDEQYF.

This clonotype was detected many times. The genes are TRBV29-1 and TRBJ1-2, with D unresolved. Deletions cut 4 bases from V and 3 bases from J, with 12 bases between. Per germline, CDR1 SQVTM and CDR2 ANQGSEA. The CDR3 extends over 13 amino acids. The CDR3 coding sequence is TGCAGCGTTGGGACTGCCGGGGACTATGGCTACACCTTC. Its protein is CSVGTAGDYGYTF. Combining the CDR3 with reference TRBV29-1 and TRBJ1-2 gives the whole variable domain SAVISQKPSRDICQRGTSLTIQCQVDSQVTMMFWYRQQPGQSLTLIATANQGSEATYESGFVIDKFPISRPNLTFSTLTVSNMSPEDSSIYLCSVGTAGDYGYTFGSGTRLTVV.

This rearrangement joins TRBV9 to TRBJ1-2; 7 nucleotides match TRBD1. Germline loops: CDR1 SGDLS, CDR2 YYNGEE. With 3 bases clipped from V and 4 bases from J, the junction kept 12 bases outside the gene matches. This CDR3 is 16 amino acids long. The CDR3 loop reads CASSAGGLGLSYGYTF. The CDR3 DNA sequence: TGTGCCAGCAGCGCAGGGGGTTTAGGTTTATCCTATGGCTACACCTTC. Full variable domain (remainder filled in from reference TRBV9 and TRBJ1-2): DSGVTQTPKHLITATGQRVTLRCSPRSGDLSVYWYQQSLDQGLQFLIQYYNGEERAKGNILERFSAQQFPDLHSELNLSSLELGDSALYFCASSAGGLGLSYGYTFGSGTRLTVV.

The V gene is TRBV5-6, the J gene TRBJ2-1; TRBD1 aligns across 11 bases. Germline V gene data show CDR1 as SGHDT and CDR2 as YYEEEE. J gave up 5 bases and V 0 bases, and 4 bases lay outside the gene matches. There are 16 residues in the CDR3. The CDR3, as DNA: TGTGCCAGCAGCTTGGTTGGGACAGGGGGTCACAATGAGCAGTTCTTC. Translation: CASSLVGTGGHNEQFF.

This clonotype has only a few counts. The V gene is TRBV12-3 or TRBV12-4, the J gene TRBJ2-3; the D gene is possibly TRBD1 (5 bases). The CDR3 loop spans 14 amino acids. V dropped 7 bases and J dropped 2 bases, with 13 bases sitting between them. The CDR3 coding sequence is TGTGCCAGCAAATTAGGGGCTGACACAGATACGCAGTATTTT. Encoded protein: CASKLGADTDTQYF.

The chain links TRBV3-1 to TRBJ1-1; D not certain. This CDR3 spans 15 amino acids. Germline CDR1 LGHDT, CDR2 YNNKEL (reference sequence). With 4 bases removed from V and 5 bases from J, the gap between germline ends came to 17 bases. CDR3 coding DNA: TGTGCCAGCAGCCTTAGTGCAACCCGAGGGACTGAAGCTTTCTTT. Its protein is CASSLSATRGTEAFF.

This clonotype showed up many times. The rearrangement links TRBV5-1 to TRBJ2-5; D may match TRBD1 or TRBD2 (5 bases each). V lost 5 bases and J lost 7, with 18 bases in between. Looked up from germline, CDR1 is SGHRS and CDR2 is YFSETQ. The CDR3 totals 14 residues. The CDR3 nucleotides read TGCGCCAGCAGGACCGGGACCCTTGCCTCGACCCAGTACTTC. As protein: CASRTGTLASTQYF.

This clonotype was detected only a few times. This sequence joins TRBV5-1 and TRBJ2-7; TRBD2 matches at 8 bases. V lost 2 bases, J lost 2 bases, and 6 bases stayed unmatched. CDR3 size: 15 residues. CDR1 is SGHRS, CDR2 YFSETQ, per germline. CDR3 amino acids: CASSFPAGGTYEQYF. CDR3 sequence (DNA): TGCGCCAGCAGCTTCCCCGCGGGGGGTACCTACGAGCAGTACTTC.

V usage is TRBV3-1 and J usage is TRBJ1-2, with D maybe TRBD1 (6 bases). From germline, CDR1 is LGHDT and CDR2 YNNKEL (reference sequence). The CDR3 length is 15 residues. V was cut by 0 bases and J by 6 bases, with 14 bases left in between. The CDR3 region has the DNA TGTGCCAGCAGCCAAGAAGGTAGAGGGGGAAATGGCTACACCTTC. Protein sequence: CASSQEGRGGNGYTF.

This clonotype occurred a few times. V gene TRBV20-1 combines with J gene TRBJ2-7; D gene unclear. In germline, CDR1 is DFQATT, CDR2 SNEGSKA (reference sequence). V was trimmed by 5 bases and J by 6 bases, leaving 17 bases between them. The CDR3 consists of 13 residues. The CDR3 DNA is TGCAGTGCTCAACCCGGCACGTTAAGCGAGCAGTACTTC. Protein: CSAQPGTLSEQYF.

This clonotype came up many times. The V call is TRBV20-1, the J call TRBJ2-1; TRBD2 matches at 12 bases. V shed 5 bases and J 2 bases; nucleotides not matched to a gene: 4. This CDR3 is built from 15 residues. Germline V CDR1 and CDR2: DFQATT, SNEGSKA (reference sequence). The CDR3 DNA follows: TGCAGTGCTCCTCGGACTAGCGGGGCCTACAATGAGCAGTTCTTC. This codes for CSAPRTSGAYNEQFF.

Concerning this clonotype itself: One end of the junction is discordant with germline, which a read error may explain. The chain links TRBV28 to TRBJ2-7, with 11 bases lining up with TRBD2. The CDR3 has 16 amino acids. Germline V gene sequence: CDR1 MDHEN, CDR2 SYDVKM. The chain's CDR3 is CACSIGTSGAGYEQYF. As DNA, the CDR3 is TGTGCCTGCAGTATCGGGACTAGCGGAGCTGGGTACGAGCAGTACTTC.

This clonotype was picked up a small number of times. The J gene is TRBJ2-7, the V gene TRBV2; TRBD2 is a possible D gene (5 bases). The DNA end favors TRBJ2-5, so the J call may be wrong. The V gene's germline CDR1 is SNHLY and CDR2 FYNNEI. This CDR3 region has 13 residues. CDR3 sequence: CASSGGKAGTQYF. CDR3 nucleotide sequence: TGTGCCAGCAGTGGAGGGAAGGCAGGGACCCAGTACTTC.

Note on this clonotype: At one end, the junction sequence differs from germline, possibly due to a read error. V is TRBV5-5 and J is TRBJ2-2, with TRBD2 as a possible D gene (5 bases). The CDR3 spans 17 residues. CDR1 and CDR2 (germline): SGHKS, YYEKEE (reference sequence). In DNA form, the CDR3 reads TGTGCCAGCAGCTTGGGGGTAGGCCACTCAAACACTGGGGAGCGGTTTTTT. It encodes CASSLGVGHSNTGERFF. Full variable domain (missing parts from reference TRBV5-5 and TRBJ2-2): DAGVTQSPTHLIKTRGQQVTLRCSPISGHKSVSWYQQVLGQGPQFIFQYYEKEERGRGNFPDRFSARQFPNYSSELNVNALLLGDSALYLCASSLGVGHSNTGERFFGEGSRLTVL.

Comments on this clonotype: This likely comes from a read error, as the CDR3 has no conserved phenylalanine or tryptophan at its end. This chain links TRBV10-2 with TRBJ2-7; D is unclear. V was pared by 10 bases and J by 2 bases, with 18 bases between. CDR3 length: 14 amino acids. Per the germline V gene, CDR1 is WSHSY and CDR2 is SAAADI. CDR3 loop: CATNTLMETYEQYL. CDR3 nucleotides: TGCGCCACCAATACCTTAATGGAGACCTACGAGCAGTACTTA.

As to this clonotype: Possible read error: a much larger clone is one base away. The chain combines TRBV29-1 with TRBJ2-3; perhaps TRBD2 as D (6 bases). Trimming stripped 4 bases from V and 2 bases from J, with 13 bases between. Germline values: CDR1 SQVTM, CDR2 ANQGSEA. The CDR3 loop spans 14 amino acids. CDR3 coding DNA: TGCAGCGTTGTGGGAGGTAACCCCACAGATACGCAGTATTTT. Translating gives CSVVGGNPTDTQYF.